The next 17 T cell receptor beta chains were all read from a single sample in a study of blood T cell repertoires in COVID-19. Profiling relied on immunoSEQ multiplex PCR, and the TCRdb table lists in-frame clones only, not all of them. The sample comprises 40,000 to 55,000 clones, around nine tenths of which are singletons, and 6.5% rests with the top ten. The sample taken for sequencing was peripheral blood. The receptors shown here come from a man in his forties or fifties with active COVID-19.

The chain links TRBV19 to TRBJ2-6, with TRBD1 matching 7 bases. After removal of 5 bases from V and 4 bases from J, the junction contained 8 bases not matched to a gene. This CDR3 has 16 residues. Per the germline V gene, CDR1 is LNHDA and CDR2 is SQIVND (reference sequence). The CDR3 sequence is CASSDYTGVGANVLTF. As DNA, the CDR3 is TGTGCCAGTAGTGATTATACAGGGGTAGGGGCCAACGTCCTGACTTTC.

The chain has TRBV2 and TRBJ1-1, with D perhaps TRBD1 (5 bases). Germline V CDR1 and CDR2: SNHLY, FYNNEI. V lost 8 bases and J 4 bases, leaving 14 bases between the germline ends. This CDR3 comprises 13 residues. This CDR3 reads CASGPGGVTEAFF. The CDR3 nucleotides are TGTGCCAGCGGACCTGGGGGGGTCACTGAAGCTTTCTTT.

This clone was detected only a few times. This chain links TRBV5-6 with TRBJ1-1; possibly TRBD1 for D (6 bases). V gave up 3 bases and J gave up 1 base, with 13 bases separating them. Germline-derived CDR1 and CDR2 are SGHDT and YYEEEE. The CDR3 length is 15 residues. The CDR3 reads CASSYRQAWNTEAFF. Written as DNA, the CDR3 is TGTGCCAGCAGCTATAGACAGGCCTGGAACACTGAAGCTTTCTTT. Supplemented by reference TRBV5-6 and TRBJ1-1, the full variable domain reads DAGVTQSPTHLIKTRGQQVTLRCSPKSGHDTVSWYQQALGQGPQFIFQYYEEEERQRGNFPDRFSGHQFPNYSSELNVNALLLGDSALYLCASSYRQAWNTEAFFGQGTRLTVV.

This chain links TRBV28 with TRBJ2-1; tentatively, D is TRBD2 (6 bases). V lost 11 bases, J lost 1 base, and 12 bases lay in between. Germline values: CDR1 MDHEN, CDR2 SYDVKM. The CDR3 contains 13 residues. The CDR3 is CAVGRPSYNEQFF. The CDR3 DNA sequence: TGTGCCGTGGGGAGGCCTTCCTACAATGAGCAGTTCTTC.

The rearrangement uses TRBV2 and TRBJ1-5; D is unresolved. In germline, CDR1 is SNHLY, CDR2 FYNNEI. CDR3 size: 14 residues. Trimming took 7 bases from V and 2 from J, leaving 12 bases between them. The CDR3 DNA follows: TGTGCCAGCAAGAAAGGAACAGGCAATCAGCCCCAGCATTTT. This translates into CASKKGTGNQPQHF.

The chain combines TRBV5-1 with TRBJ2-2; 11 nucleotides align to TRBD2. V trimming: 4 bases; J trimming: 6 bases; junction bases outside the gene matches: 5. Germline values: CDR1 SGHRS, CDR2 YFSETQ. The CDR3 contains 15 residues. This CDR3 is CASSPLAGGPGELFF. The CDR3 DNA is TGCGCCAGCAGCCCCTTAGCGGGGGGGCCCGGGGAGCTGTTTTTT.

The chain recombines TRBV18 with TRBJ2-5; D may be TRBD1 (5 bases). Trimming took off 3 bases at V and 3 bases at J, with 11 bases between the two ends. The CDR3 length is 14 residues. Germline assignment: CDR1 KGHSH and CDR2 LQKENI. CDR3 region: CASSPSDRKETQYF. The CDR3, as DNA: TGTGCCAGCTCACCTTCTGACAGAAAAGAGACCCAGTACTTC. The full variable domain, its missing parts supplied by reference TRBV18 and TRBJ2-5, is NAGVMQNPRHLVRRRGQEARLRCSPMKGHSHVYWYRQLPEEGLKFMVYLQKENIIDESGMPKERFSAEFPKEGPSILRIQQVVRGDSAAYFCASSPSDRKETQYFGPGTRLLVL.

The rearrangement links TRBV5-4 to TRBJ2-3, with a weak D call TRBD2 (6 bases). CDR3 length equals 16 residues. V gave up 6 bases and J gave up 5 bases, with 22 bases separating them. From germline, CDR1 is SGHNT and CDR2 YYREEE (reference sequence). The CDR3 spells CASTLYSGGSGDTQYF. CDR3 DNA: TGTGCCAGCACCTTATACAGTGGGGGGAGTGGAGATACGCAGTATTTT.

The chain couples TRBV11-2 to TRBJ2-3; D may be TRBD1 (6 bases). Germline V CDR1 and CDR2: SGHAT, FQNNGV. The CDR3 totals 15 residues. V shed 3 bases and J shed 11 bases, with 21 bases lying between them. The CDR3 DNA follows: TGTGCCAGCAGCTTTTCTACCAACAGGGCTTTGTTGCAGTATTTT. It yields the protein CASSFSTNRALLQYF.

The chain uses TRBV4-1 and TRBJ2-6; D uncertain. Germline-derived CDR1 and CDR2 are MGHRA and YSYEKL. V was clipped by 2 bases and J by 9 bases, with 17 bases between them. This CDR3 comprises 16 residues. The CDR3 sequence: CASSQPVKQFHNVLTF. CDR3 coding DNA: TGCGCCAGCAGCCAACCTGTGAAACAGTTTCACAACGTCCTGACTTTC.

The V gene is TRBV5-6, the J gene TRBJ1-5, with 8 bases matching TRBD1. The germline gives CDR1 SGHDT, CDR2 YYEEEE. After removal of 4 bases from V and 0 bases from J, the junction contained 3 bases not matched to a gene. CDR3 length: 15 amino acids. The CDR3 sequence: CASSTGGYSNQPQHF. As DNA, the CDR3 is TGTGCCAGCAGCACAGGGGGTTATAGCAATCAGCCCCAGCATTTT. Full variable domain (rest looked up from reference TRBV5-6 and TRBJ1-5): DAGVTQSPTHLIKTRGQQVTLRCSPKSGHDTVSWYQQALGQGPQFIFQYYEEEERQRGNFPDRFSGHQFPNYSSELNVNALLLGDSALYLCASSTGGYSNQPQHFGDGTRLSIL.

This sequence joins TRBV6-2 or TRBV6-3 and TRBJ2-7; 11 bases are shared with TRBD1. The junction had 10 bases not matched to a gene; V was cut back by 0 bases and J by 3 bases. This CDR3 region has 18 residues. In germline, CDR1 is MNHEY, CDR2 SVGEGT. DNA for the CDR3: TGTGCCAGCAGTTACTCGACCCGGACAGGGGGCGATAGCTACGAGCAGTACTTC. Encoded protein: CASSYSTRTGGDSYEQYF.

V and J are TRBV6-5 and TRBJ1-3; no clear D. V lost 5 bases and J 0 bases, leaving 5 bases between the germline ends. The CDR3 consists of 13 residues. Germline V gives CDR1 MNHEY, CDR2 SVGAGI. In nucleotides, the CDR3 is TGTGCCAGCAGTACAGTCTCTGGAAACACCATATATTTT. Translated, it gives CASSTVSGNTIYF.

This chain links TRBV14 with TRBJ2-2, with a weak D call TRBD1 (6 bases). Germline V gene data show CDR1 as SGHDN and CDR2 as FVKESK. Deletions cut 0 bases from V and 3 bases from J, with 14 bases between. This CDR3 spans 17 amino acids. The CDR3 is CASSQDLRTAYTGELFF. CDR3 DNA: TGTGCCAGCAGCCAAGATCTTAGGACAGCCTACACCGGGGAGCTGTTTTTT.

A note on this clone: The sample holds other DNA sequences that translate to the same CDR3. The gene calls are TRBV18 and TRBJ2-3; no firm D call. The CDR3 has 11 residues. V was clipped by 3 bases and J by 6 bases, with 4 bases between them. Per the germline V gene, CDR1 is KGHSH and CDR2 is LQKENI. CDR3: CASSPADTQYF. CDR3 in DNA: TGTGCCAGCTCACCCGCGGATACGCAGTATTTT.

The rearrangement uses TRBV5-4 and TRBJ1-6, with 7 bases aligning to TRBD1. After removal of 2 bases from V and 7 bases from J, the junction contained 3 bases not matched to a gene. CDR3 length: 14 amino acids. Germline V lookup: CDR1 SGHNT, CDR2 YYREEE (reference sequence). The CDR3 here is CASSFKGANSPLHF. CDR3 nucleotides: TGTGCCAGCAGCTTCAAGGGGGCAAATTCACCCCTCCACTTT.

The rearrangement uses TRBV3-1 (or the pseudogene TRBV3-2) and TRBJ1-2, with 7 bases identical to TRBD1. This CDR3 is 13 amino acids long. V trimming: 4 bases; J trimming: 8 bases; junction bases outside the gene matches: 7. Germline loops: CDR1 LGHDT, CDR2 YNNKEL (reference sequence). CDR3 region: CASSPSGGRGYTF. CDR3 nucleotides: TGTGCCAGCAGCCCCTCAGGGGGGCGAGGCTACACCTTC.